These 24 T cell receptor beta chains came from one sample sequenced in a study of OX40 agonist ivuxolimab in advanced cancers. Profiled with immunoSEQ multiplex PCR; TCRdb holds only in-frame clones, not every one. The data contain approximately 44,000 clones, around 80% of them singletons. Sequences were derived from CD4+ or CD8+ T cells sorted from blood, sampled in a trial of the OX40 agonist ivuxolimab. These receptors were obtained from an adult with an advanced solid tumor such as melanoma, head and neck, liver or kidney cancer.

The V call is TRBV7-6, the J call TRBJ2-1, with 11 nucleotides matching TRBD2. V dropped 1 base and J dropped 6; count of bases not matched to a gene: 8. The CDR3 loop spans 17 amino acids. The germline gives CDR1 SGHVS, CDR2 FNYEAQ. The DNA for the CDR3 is TGTGCCAGCAGCTTAGAAGGTAGTAGCGGGAGGGCCAATGAGCAGTTCTTC. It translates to CASSLEGSSGRANEQFF.

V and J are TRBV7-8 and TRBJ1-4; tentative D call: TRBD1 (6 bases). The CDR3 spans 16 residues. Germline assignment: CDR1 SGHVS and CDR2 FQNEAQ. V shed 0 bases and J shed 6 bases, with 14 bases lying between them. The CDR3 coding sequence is TGTGCCAGCAGCTTAGCGGGGGCCGGAGACTATGAAAAACTGTTTTTT. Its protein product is CASSLAGAGDYEKLFF.

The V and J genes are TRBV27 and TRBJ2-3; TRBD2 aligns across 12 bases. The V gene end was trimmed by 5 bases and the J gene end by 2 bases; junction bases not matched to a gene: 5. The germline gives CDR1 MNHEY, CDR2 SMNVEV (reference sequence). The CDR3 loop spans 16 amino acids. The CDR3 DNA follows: TGTGCCAGCAGTCCCCTAGCGGGGGGGAACACAGATACGCAGTATTTT. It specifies CASSPLAGGNTDTQYF.

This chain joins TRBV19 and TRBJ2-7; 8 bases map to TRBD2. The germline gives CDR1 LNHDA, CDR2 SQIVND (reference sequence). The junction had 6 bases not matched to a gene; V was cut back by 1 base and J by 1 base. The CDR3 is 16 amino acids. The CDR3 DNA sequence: TGTGCCAGTAGTATAGGAGGCACTAGCGGTTCCTACGAGCAGTACTTC. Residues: CASSIGGTSGSYEQYF.

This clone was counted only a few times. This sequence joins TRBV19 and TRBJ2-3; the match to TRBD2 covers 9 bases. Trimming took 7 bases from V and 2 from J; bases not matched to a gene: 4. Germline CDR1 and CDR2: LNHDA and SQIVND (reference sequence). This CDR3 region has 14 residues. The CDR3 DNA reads TGTGCCAGTACGGCGGGAGGGTTCACAGATACGCAGTATTTT. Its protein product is CASTAGGFTDTQYF.

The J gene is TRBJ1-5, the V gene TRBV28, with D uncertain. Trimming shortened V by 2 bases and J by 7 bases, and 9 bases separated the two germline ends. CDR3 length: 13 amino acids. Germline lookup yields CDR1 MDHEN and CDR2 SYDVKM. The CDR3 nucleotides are TGTGCCAGCAGTTTAGTCGGAAGGCAGCCCCAGCATTTT. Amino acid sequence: CASSLVGRQPQHF.

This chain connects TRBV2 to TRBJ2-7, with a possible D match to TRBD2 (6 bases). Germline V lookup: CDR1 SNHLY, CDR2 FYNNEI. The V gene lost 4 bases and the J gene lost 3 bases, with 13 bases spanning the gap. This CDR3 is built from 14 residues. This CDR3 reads CASSGGTDLYEQYF. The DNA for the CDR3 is TGTGCCAGCAGTGGCGGGACGGACCTCTACGAGCAGTACTTC.

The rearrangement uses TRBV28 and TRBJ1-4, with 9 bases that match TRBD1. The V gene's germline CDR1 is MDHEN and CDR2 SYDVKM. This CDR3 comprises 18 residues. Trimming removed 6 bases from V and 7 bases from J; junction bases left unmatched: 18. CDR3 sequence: CASSQTGTGSVEREKLFF. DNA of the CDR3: TGTGCCAGCAGCCAAACCGGGACAGGGTCAGTTGAGCGTGAAAAACTGTTTTTT.

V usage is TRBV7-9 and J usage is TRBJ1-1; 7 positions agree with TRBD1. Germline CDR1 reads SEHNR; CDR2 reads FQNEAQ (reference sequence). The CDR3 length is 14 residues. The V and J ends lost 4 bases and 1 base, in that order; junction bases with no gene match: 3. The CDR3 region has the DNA TGTGCCAGCAGCTATCAGGGGGAGAACACTGAAGCTTTCTTT. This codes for CASSYQGENTEAFF.

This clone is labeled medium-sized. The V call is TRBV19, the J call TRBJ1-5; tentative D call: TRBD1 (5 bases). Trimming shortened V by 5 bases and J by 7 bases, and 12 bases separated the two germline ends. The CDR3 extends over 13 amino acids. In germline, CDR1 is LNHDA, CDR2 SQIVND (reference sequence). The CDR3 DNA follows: TGTGCCAGTAGTGTACAGCCAGGGCAGCCCCAGCATTTT. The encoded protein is CASSVQPGQPQHF.

CDR3 in amino acids: CSVVDGASSGNTIYF. The CDR3, as DNA: TGCAGCGTTGTCGACGGGGCTAGCTCTGGAAACACCATATATTTT. The V call is TRBV29-1, the J call TRBJ1-3; TRBD1 is a possible D gene (5 bases). The CDR3 runs to 15 residues. The V end lost 4 bases, the J end lost 0 bases, and 13 bases lay between the germline ends. The germline CDR1 and CDR2 sequences are SQVTM and ANQGSEA.

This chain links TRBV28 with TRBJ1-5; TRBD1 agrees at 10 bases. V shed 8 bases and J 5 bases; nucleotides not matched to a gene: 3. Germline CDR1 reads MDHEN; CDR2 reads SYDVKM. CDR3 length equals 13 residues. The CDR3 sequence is CASGTGVHQPQHF. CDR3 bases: TGTGCCAGCGGGACAGGGGTCCATCAGCCCCAGCATTTT.

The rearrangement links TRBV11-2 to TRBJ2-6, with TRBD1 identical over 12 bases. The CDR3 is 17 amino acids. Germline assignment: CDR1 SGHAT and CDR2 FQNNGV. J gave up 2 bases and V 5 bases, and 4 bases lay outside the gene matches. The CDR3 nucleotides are TGTGCCAGCAGCCCCCGGGACAGGGGGCCTGGGGCCAACGTCCTGACTTTC. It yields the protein CASSPRDRGPGANVLTF.

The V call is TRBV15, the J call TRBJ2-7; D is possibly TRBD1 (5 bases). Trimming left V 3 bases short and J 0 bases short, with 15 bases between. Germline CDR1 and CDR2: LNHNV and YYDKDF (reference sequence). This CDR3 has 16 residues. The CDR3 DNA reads TGTGCCACCAGCAGTGGTCAGGGCTCGAGCTCCTACGAGCAGTACTTC. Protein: CATSSGQGSSSYEQYF.

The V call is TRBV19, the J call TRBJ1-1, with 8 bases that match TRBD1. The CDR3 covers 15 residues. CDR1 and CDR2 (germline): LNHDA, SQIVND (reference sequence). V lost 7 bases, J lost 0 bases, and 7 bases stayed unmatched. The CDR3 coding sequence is TGTGCCAGTACCACACAGGGGGGGTTGAACACTGAAGCTTTCTTT. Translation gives CASTTQGGLNTEAFF.

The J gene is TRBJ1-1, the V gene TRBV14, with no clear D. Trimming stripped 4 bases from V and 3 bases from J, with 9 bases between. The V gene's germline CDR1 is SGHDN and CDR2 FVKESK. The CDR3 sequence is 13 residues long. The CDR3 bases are TGTGCCAGCAGCCTGACCTCCGACACTGAAGCTTTCTTT. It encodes CASSLTSDTEAFF.

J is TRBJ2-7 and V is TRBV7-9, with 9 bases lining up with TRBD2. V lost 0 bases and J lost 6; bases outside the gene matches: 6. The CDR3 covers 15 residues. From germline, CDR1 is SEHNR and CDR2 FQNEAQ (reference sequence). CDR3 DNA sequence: TGTGCCAGCAGCTTAGCAACCGGACTAGCGACCGAGCAGTACTTC. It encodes CASSLATGLATEQYF.

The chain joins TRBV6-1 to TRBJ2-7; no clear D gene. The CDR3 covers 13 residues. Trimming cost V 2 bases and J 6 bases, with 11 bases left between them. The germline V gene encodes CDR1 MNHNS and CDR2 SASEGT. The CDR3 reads CASSENGPTEQYF. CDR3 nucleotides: TGTGCCAGCAGTGAAAATGGGCCAACCGAGCAGTACTTC.

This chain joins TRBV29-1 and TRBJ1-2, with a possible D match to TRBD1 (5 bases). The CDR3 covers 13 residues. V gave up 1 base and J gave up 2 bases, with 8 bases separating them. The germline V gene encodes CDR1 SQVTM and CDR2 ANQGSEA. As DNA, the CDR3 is TGCAGCGTTGAAGGTTGGGGGAACTATGGCTACACCTTC. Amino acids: CSVEGWGNYGYTF.

The CDR3 loop reads CASSLNRDTEAFF. The CDR3 DNA follows: TGTGCCAGCAGTTTAAACAGGGACACTGAAGCTTTCTTT. V is TRBV27 and J is TRBJ1-1, with D maybe TRBD1 (6 bases). V lost 2 bases, J lost 3 bases, and 7 bases lay in between. In germline, CDR1 is MNHEY, CDR2 SMNVEV (reference sequence). The CDR3 is made up of 13 amino acids.

The CDR3 region has the DNA TGTGCCAGCTCACCGTCTAGCGGGAGCCCCTACGAGCAGTACTTC. Translated, it gives CASSPSSGSPYEQYF. The gene calls are TRBV18 and TRBJ2-7; 10 nucleotides line up with TRBD2. Per germline, CDR1 KGHSH and CDR2 LQKENI. The CDR3 is made up of 15 amino acids. Germline trimming cut 3 bases from V and 2 bases from J; bases unmatched to any gene: 4.

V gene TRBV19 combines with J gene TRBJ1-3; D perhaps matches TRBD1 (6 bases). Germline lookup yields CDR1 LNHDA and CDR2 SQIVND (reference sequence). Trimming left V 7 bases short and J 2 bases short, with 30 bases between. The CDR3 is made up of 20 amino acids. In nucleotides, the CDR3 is TGTGCCAGTAAGTCCCACTGGACGACAGGCTCCTCAGGCACTGGAAACACCATATATTTT. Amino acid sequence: CASKSHWTTGSSGTGNTIYF.

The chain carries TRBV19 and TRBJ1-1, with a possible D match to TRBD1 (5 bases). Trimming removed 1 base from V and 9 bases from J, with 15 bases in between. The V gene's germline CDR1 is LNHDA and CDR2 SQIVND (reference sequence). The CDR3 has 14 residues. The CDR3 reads CASSIAGTFNQAFF. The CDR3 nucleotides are TGTGCCAGTAGTATAGCGGGGACGTTCAACCAAGCTTTCTTT.

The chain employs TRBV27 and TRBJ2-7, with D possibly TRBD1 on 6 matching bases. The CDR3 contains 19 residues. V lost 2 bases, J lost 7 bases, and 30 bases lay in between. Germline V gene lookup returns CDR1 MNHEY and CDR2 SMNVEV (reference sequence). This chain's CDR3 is CASSLRKGLKGTRAGEQYF. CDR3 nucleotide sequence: TGTGCCAGCAGTTTAAGAAAAGGTTTGAAGGGGACACGAGCTGGGGAGCAGTACTTC.